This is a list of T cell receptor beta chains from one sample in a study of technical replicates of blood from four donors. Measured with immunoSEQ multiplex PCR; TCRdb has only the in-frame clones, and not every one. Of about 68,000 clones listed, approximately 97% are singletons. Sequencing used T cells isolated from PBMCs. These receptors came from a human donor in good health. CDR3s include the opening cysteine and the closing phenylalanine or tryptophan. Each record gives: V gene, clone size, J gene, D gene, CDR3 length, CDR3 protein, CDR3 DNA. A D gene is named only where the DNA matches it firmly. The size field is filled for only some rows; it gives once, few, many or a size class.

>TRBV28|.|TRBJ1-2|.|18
CASSLGSQGHLTLYGYTF
TGTGCCAGCAGTTTAGGTAGCCAGGGGCACCTCACTTTATATGGCTACACCTTC
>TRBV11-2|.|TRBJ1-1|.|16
CASSLKPGVRLAEAFF
TGTGCCAGCAGCTTAAAGCCGGGGGTGAGGTTAGCTGAAGCTTTCTTT
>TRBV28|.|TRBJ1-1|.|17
CASSSGQIWGTDTEAFF
TGTGCCAGCAGTTCGGGACAAATATGGGGAACCGACACTGAAGCTTTCTTT
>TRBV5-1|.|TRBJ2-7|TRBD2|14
CASSFGLAGDEQYF
TGCGCCAGCAGCTTCGGGCTAGCGGGAGACGAGCAGTACTTC
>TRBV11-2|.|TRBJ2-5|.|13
CASSSVRRETQYF
TGTGCCAGCAGCTCAGTCCGAAGAGAGACCCAGTACTTC
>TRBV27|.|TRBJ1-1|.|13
CASSLSFAVEAFF
TGTGCCAGCAGTTTATCTTTTGCAGTTGAAGCTTTCTTT
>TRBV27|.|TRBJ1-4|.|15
CASSFNGWTNEKLFF
TGTGCCAGCAGTTTTAACGGGTGGACTAATGAAAAACTGTTTTTT
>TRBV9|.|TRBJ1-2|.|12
CASSGTYYGYTF
TGTGCCAGCAGCGGGACATATTATGGCTACACCTTC
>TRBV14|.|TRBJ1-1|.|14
CASSQGGGHLEAFF
TGTGCCAGCAGCCAAGGTGGGGGACATCTCGAAGCTTTCTTT
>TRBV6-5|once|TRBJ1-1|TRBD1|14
CASSYGTGDTEAFF
TGTGCCAGCAGTTACGGGACAGGGGACACTGAAGCTTTCTTT
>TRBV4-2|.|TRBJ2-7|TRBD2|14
CASSQGGGTYEQYF
TGTGCCAGCAGCCAAGGGGGGGGAACCTACGAGCAGTACTTC
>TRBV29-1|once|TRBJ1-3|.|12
CSGRTGYDTIYF
TGCAGCGGACGTACAGGCTATGACACCATATATTTT
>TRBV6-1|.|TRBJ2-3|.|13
CASSEFLADTQYF
TGTGCCAGCAGTGAGTTTCTAGCAGATACGCAGTATTTT
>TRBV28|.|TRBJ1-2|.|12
CASSFEGYGYTF
TGTGCCAGCAGTTTTGAGGGCTATGGCTACACCTTC
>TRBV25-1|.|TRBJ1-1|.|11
CASSERVLAFF
TGTGCCAGCAGTGAGAGGGTTTTGGCTTTCTTT
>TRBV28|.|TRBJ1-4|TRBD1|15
CASSTSGQGGRKLFF
TGTGCCAGCAGCACGTCAGGACAGGGGGGGCGAAAACTGTTTTTT
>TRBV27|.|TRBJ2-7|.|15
CASSYDGQMFREQYF
TGTGCCAGCAGTTATGATGGGCAGATGTTCAGGGAGCAGTACTTC
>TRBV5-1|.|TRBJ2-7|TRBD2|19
CASSFGLAGGQKSSYEQYF
TGCGCCAGCAGCTTTGGACTAGCGGGAGGGCAAAAGAGCTCCTACGAGCAGTACTTC
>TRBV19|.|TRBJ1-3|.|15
CASSIAGDSGNTIYF
TGTGCCAGTAGTATTGCGGGGGACTCTGGAAACACCATATATTTT
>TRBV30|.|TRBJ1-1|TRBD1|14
CAWSGDRVNTEAFF
TGTGCCTGGAGTGGGGACAGGGTGAACACTGAAGCTTTCTTT
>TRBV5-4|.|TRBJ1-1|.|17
CASSSYMAVQGAAEAFF
TGTGCCAGCAGCTCCTACATGGCAGTCCAGGGCGCTGCTGAAGCTTTCTTT
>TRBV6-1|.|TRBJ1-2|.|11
CASMAVYGYTF
TGTGCCAGCATGGCGGTATATGGCTACACCTTC
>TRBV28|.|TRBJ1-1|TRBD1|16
CASSSPLHGTGAEAFF
TGTGCCAGCAGTTCCCCTTTACACGGGACAGGGGCTGAAGCTTTCTTT
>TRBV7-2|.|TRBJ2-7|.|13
CASTSLLGAEQYF
TGTGCCAGCACCTCACTTTTGGGGGCCGAGCAGTACTTC
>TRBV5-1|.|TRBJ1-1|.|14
CASSPGTLNTEAFF
TGCGCCAGCAGCCCAGGTACTTTGAACACTGAAGCTTTCTTT
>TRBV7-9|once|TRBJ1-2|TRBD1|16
CASSNLATGSRYGYTF
TGTGCCAGCAGCAACCTAGCGACAGGGAGTCGCTATGGCTACACCTTC
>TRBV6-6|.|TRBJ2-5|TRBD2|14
CASSSLAAQETQYF
TGTGCCAGCAGTTCACTAGCGGCCCAAGAGACCCAGTACTTC
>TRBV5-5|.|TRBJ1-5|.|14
CASSPGQSNQPQHF
TGTGCCAGCAGCCCCGGACAGAGCAATCAGCCCCAGCATTTT
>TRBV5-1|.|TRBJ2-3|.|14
CASSHSRGTDTQYF
TGCGCCAGCAGCCATTCTCGGGGCACAGATACGCAGTATTTT
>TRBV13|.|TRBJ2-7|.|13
CASEKRVAYEQYF
TGTGCCAGCGAAAAGCGGGTAGCCTACGAGCAGTACTTC
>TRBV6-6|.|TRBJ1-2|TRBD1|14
CASSSRDRLYGYTF
TGTGCCAGCAGTTCCCGGGACAGGCTTTATGGCTACACCTTC
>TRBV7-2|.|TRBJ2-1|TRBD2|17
CASSLGTSGVGNNEQFF
TGTGCCAGCAGCCTAGGGACTAGCGGGGTGGGGAACAATGAGCAGTTCTTC
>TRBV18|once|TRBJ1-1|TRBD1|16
CASSNRDRGWNTEAFF
TGTGCCAGCTCAAACCGGGACAGGGGATGGAACACTGAAGCTTTCTTT
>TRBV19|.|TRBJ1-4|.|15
CASRPWTETNEKLFF
TGTGCCAGTAGACCCTGGACAGAAACTAATGAAAAACTGTTTTTT
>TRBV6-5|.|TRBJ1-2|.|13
CASSYGQNYGYTF
TGTGCCAGCAGTTATGGCCAGAACTATGGCTACACCTTC
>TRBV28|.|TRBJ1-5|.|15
CASSSPRQTNQPQHF
TGTGCCAGCAGTTCCCCAAGACAGACCAATCAGCCCCAGCATTTT
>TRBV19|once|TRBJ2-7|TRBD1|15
CASSTARGPLYEQYF
TGTGCCAGTAGTACCGCAAGGGGGCCCCTCTACGAGCAGTACTTC
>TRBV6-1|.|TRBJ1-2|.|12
CASREVAYGYTF
TGTGCCAGCAGAGAGGTAGCCTATGGCTACACCTTC
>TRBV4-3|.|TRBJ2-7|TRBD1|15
CASSQGRGSSYEQYF
TGCGCCAGCAGCCAAGGCAGGGGGAGTTCCTACGAGCAGTACTTC
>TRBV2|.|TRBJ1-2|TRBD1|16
CASSLRTGGMNYGYTF
TGTGCCAGCAGTCTCCGGACAGGGGGAATGAACTATGGCTACACCTTC
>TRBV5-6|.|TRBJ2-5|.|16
CASSLVGRGTQETQYF
TGTGCCAGCAGCTTAGTCGGCAGGGGAACCCAAGAGACCCAGTACTTC
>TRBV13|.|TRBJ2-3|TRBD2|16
CASSSLSGRDTDTQYF
TGTGCCAGCAGCTCCCTTAGCGGGAGAGATACAGATACGCAGTATTTT
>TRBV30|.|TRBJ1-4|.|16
CAWNDDPGATNEKLFF
TGTGCCTGGAATGATGACCCGGGAGCCACTAATGAAAAACTGTTTTTT
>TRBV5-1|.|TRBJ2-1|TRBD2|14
CASSLAGGDNEQFF
TGCGCCAGCAGCTTGGCGGGAGGGGACAATGAGCAGTTCTTC
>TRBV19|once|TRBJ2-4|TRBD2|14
CASRPGSGRNIQYF
TGTGCCAGTAGACCAGGTAGCGGGAGGAACATTCAGTACTTC
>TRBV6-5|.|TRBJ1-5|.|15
CASSYSYRADQPQHF
TGTGCCAGCAGTTACTCCTACAGGGCAGATCAGCCCCAGCATTTT
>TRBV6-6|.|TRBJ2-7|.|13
CASSSTGLNEQYF
TGTGCCAGCAGTTCAACAGGGCTAAACGAGCAGTACTTC
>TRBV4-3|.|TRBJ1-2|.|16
CASSQGQKTANYGYTF
TGCGCCAGCAGCCAAGGCCAGAAGACAGCTAACTATGGCTACACCTTC
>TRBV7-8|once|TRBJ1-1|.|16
CASSPRRDMINTEAFF
TGTGCCAGCAGCCCCCGCAGAGACATGATCAACACTGAAGCTTTCTTT
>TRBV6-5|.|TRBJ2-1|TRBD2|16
CASSYLTGLAVNEQFF
TGTGCCAGCAGTTACCTAACGGGACTAGCAGTCAATGAGCAGTTCTTC
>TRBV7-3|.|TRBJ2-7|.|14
CASSVSRGPYEQYF
TGTGCCAGCAGCGTTTCTCGCGGCCCCTACGAGCAGTACTTC
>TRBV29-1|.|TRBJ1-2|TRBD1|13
CSAVGGEDYGYTF
TGCAGCGCTGTAGGGGGCGAGGACTATGGCTACACCTTC
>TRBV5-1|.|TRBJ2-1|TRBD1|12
CASSSGGNEQFF
TGCGCCAGCAGCTCAGGGGGCAATGAGCAGTTCTTC
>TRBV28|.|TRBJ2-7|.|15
CASSLYFRVGYEQYF
TGTGCCAGCAGTTTATATTTCAGGGTGGGCTACGAGCAGTACTTC
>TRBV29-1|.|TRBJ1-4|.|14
CSVIVAVENEKLFF
TGCAGCGTTATAGTGGCGGTGGAGAATGAAAAACTGTTTTTT
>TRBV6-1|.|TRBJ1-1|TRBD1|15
CASSLKPGQDTEAFF
TGTGCCAGCAGCTTAAAGCCGGGACAGGACACTGAAGCTTTCTTT
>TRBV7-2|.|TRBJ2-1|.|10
CASSLTIQFF
TGTGCCAGCAGCTTAACTATTCAGTTCTTC